This entry describes one T cell receptor beta chain. Germline V CDR1 and CDR2: LNHNV, YYDKDF (reference sequence). CDR3 length: 17 residues. V gave up 5 bases and J gave up 3 bases, with 20 bases separating them. The record originates from a study of shared T cell receptors in the human thymus. This table comes from immunoSEQ multiplex PCR, and its TCRdb copy is limited to in-frame clones, with some not included. The table includes fewer than 700,000 clones, around 89% detected once. This sample was shared with a second study, whose subject was human thymus T cells.

The clonotype was recovered from a boy under two years old with a congenital heart defect. This chain links TRBV15 with TRBJ1-5, with D uncertain. Sequencing was performed on thymocytes. The CDR3 sequence: CATSPRGGKGSNQPQHF. In DNA, the CDR3 is TGTGCCACCAGCCCACGGGGAGGGAAAGGGTCCAATCAGCCCCAGCATTTT. The whole variable domain, filled in from reference TRBV15 and TRBJ1-5, reads DAMVIQNPRYQVTQFGKPVTLSCSQTLNHNVMYWYQQKSSQAPKLLFHYYDKDFNNEADTPDNFQSRRPNTSFCFLDIRSPGLGDTAMYLCATSPRGGKGSNQPQHFGDGTRLSIL.